This T cell receptor (beta chain) came from a study of identical twins. Overall study results and limits: Models underestimated TCR alpha sharing (out-of-frame) in monozygotic twins. Twin-shared out-of-frame alpha sequences showed excess low generation probability.

Worth noting for this clonotype: The target antigen is unknown.

Each CDR3 protein is one row after TCRdb ran MiXCR on the 5' RACE reads. The sample shows about 660,000 distinct CDR3 sequences, over 8.5% of them seen only once. V lost 0 bases and J 6 bases, leaving 12 bases between the germline ends. The CDR3 consists of 14 residues. CDR1 is GTSNPN, CDR2 SVGIG, per germline (reference sequence). The sample also formed part of further work on yellow fever vaccine responses in identical twins.

Sequenced input: PBMCs. This clonotype originated in a woman younger than 35 in good health. J is TRBJ2-1 and V is TRBV30; D may be TRBD1 (6 bases). In nucleotides, the CDR3 is TGTGCCTGGAGTGTACAGGGAGTTTCCAATGAGCAGTTCTTC. This gives the protein CAWSVQGVSNEQFF.